Here is one T cell receptor beta chain with its context. This entry comes from a study of blood T cell repertoires in COVID-19. TCRdb's table, derived via immunoSEQ multiplex PCR, lists solely in-frame clones and lacks some. This table has 150,000 to 180,000 clones, over 65% appearing once. Trimming at V came to 5 bases and at J to 2 bases, leaving 8 bases not matched to a gene. Germline loops: CDR1 LNHDA, CDR2 SQIVND (reference sequence). The CDR3 has 15 amino acids. The sequence was collected from a man aged 80 or over with acute or convalescent COVID-19. The chain is built from TRBV19 and TRBJ1-1; 7 positions match TRBD1. Sequencing was done on a sample of peripheral blood. The CDR3 here is CASSFSRQGNTEAFF. DNA of the CDR3: TGTGCCAGTAGTTTCTCCCGACAGGGCAACACTGAAGCTTTCTTT.